This entry features one T cell receptor (beta chain) sequence. The entry originates in a study of blood T cell repertoires in COVID-19. Across the whole study: Acute-phase and convalescent COVID-19 samples originated in the United States, Italy and Spain.

V was pared by 0 bases and J by 7 bases, with 13 bases between. The CDR3 runs to 14 residues. The germline CDR1 and CDR2 sequences are SGHRS and YFSETQ. Per the authors' pipeline: By means of reference gene primer amplification, nucleated cell counts were estimated. Sequencing used immunoSEQ multiplex PCR; TCRdb keeps in-frame clones, though not all of them. V and J calls and clone size are those listed in that table; D and trimming were worked out from the DNA. The sample gives around 250,000 clones, about 90% of which show up once; 3.1% is in the top ten. V and J are TRBV5-1 and TRBJ1-2; possibly TRBD1 for D (6 bases). The sequence came from a woman in her thirties or forties who had been exposed to COVID-19. The sample taken for sequencing was PBMCs or T cells enriched from blood (not recorded which). CDR3 DNA sequence: TGCGCCAGCAGCTTGGAGGGTGGGGGCAGTGGCTACACCTTC. Amino acid sequence: CASSLEGGGSGYTF.